This T cell receptor (beta chain) emerged from a study of shared clonotypes between healthy human individuals. This clone is a singleton in its sample. Here immunoSEQ multiplex PCR was the method, and the copy in TCRdb shows in-frame clones only, minus some. The table shows some 2,500,000 clones, with approximately 90% occurring only once. Deletions cut 4 bases from V and 7 bases from J, with 18 bases between. From germline, CDR1 is SGHNT and CDR2 YYREEE (reference sequence). The CDR3 loop spans 14 amino acids. V is TRBV5-4 and J is TRBJ2-7, with D perhaps TRBD1 or TRBD2 (5 bases each). The sample consisted of naive CD4+ T cells from PBMCs. Specified subset: CD45RA+ positively selected. The origin of this receptor is a man in his late teens or twenties in good health. Some clones in this sample may be carry-over from other donors' samples. This chain's CDR3 is CASSPRDGSWEQYF. The CDR3, as DNA: TGTGCCAGCAGCCCCAGGGACGGATCGTGGGAGCAGTACTTC. Variable domain in full (rest from reference TRBV5-4 and TRBJ2-7): ETGVTQSPTHLIKTRGQQVTLRCSSQSGHNTVSWYQQALGQGPQFIFQYYREEENGRGNFPPRFSGLQFPNYSSELNVNALELDDSALYLCASSPRDGSWEQYFGPGTRLTVT.